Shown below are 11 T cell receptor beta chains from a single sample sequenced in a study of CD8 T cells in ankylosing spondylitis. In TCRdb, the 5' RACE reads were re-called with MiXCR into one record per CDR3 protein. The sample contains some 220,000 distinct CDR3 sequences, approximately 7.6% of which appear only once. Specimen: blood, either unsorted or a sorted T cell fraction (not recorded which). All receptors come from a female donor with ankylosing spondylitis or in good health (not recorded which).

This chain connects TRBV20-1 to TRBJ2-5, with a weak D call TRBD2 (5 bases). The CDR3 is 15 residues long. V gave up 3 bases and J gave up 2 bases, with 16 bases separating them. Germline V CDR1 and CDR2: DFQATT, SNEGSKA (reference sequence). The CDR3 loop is CSASRGADPQETQYF. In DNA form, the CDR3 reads TGCAGTGCTAGTCGTGGAGCGGACCCACAAGAGACCCAGTACTTC.

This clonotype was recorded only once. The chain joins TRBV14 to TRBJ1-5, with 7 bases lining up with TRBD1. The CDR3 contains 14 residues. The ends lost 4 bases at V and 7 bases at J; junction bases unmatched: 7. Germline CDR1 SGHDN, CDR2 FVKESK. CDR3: CASSRRGGGQPQHF. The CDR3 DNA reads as TGTGCCAGCAGCCGGCGAGGGGGCGGCCAGCCCCAGCATTTT.

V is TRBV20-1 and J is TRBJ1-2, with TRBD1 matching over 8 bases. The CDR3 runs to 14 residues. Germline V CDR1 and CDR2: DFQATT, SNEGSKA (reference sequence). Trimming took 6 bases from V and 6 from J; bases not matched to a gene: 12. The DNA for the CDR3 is TGCAGTGCGCTCCCACCCGGGACAGGAGATGGCTACACCTTC. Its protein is CSALPPGTGDGYTF.

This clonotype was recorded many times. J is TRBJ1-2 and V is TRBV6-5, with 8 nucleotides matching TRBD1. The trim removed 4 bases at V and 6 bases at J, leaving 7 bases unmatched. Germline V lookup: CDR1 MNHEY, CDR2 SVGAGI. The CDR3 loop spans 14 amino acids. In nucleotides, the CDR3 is TGTGCCAGCAGTTCGCCGGACAGGGCGGATGGCTACACCTTC. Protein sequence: CASSSPDRADGYTF.

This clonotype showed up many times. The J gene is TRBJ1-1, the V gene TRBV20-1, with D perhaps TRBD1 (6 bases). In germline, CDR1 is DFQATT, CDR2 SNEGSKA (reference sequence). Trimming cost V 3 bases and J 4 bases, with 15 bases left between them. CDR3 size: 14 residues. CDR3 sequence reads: CSARRGAEGTEAFF. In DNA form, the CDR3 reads TGCAGTGCTAGGAGGGGGGCCGAGGGCACTGAAGCTTTCTTT.

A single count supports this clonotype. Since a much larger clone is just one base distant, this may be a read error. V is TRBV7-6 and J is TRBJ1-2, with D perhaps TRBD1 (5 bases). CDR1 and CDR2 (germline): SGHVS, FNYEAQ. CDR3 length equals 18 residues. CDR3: CASSLAEFHPGTSYGHTF. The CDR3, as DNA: TGTGCCAGCAGCTTAGCGGAATTCCACCCAGGGACGAGCTATGGCCACACCTTC.

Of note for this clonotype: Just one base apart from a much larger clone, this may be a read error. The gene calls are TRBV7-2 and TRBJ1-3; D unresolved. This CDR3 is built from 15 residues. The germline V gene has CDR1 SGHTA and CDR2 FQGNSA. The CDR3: CSSSSEASSGNTIYF. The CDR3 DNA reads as TGTTCCAGCAGCTCCGAAGCGAGCTCTGGAAACACCATATATTTT.

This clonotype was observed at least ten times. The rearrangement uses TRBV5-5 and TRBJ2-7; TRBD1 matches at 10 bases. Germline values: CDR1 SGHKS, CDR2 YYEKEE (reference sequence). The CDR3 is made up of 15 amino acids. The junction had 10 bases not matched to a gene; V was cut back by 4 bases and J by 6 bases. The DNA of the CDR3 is TGTGCCAGCAGCGGGGGACAGGGGTATTCAGGCGAGCAGTACTTC. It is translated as CASSGGQGYSGEQYF.

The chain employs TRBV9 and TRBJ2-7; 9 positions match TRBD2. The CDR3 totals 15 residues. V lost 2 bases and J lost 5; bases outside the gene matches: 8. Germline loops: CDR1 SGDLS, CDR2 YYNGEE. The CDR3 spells CASSVGAGGVHEQYF. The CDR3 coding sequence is TGTGCCAGCAGCGTCGGGGCGGGGGGGGTCCACGAGCAGTACTTC.

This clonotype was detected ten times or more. DNA of the CDR3: TGTGCCAGCAGTCCACAGGGGAGTACGCAGTATTTT. Residues: CASSPQGSTQYF. This chain links TRBV28 with TRBJ2-3; 7 bases match TRBD1. Germline lookup yields CDR1 MDHEN and CDR2 SYDVKM. The CDR3 is 12 amino acids. Trimming at V came to 5 bases and at J to 8 bases, leaving 4 bases not matched to a gene. Combining the CDR3 with reference TRBV28 and TRBJ2-3 gives the whole variable domain DVKVTQSSRYLVKRTGEKVFLECVQDMDHENMFWYRQDPGLGLRLIYFSYDVKMKEKGDIPEGYSVSREKKERFSLILESASTNQTSMYLCASSPQGSTQYFGPGTRLTVL.

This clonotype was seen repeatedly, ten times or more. The CDR3 region is CSAGTGDKPQHF. The CDR3 nucleotides are TGCAGTGCCGGGACAGGGGACAAGCCCCAGCATTTT. The rearrangement joins TRBV20-1 to TRBJ1-5; 10 bases line up with TRBD1. The CDR3 totals 12 residues. V was pared by 6 bases and J by 8 bases, with 4 bases of the junction left unmatched. Per germline, CDR1 DFQATT and CDR2 SNEGSKA (reference sequence).